This is a list of T cell receptor beta chains from one sample in a study of cytomegalovirus exposure and HLA in healthy donors. Clones were read by immunoSEQ multiplex PCR, and TCRdb kept only the in-frame ones, dropping some. This table has some 200,000 clones, 75% to 90% appearing once. The sequencing input was PBMCs. The receptor source for this set is a woman aged 40-49 years in good health and CMV-seronegative. Each CDR3 is given with its conserved first and last residue. A D gene is named only where the DNA matches it firmly. Size values are once, few and many counts, or a class for expanded clones, and some rows have none.

TRBV7-8	TRBD2	-	TRBJ2-1	CASSIGTSGLNEQFF	TGTGCCAGCAGTATTGGGACTAGCGGCCTCAATGAGCAGTTCTTC
TRBV7-9	TRBD2	-	TRBJ2-5	CSSSYFGGGGETQYF	TGTTCCAGCAGCTACTTCGGAGGCGGGGGGGAGACCCAGTACTTC
TRBV6-4	-	-	TRBJ1-2	CASSDSRTGHKEVSGYTF	TGTGCCAGCAGTGACTCGAGAACGGGACACAAAGAGGTGTCCGGCTACACCTTC
TRBV9	TRBD1	once	TRBJ1-4	CASSVEQGARGEKLFF	TGTGCCAGCAGCGTGGAGCAGGGGGCGCGGGGTGAAAAACTGTTTTTT
TRBV7-2	TRBD1	-	TRBJ2-7	CASSLTGTGGPWSYEQYF	TGTGCCAGCAGCTTAACCGGGACAGGCGGCCCCTGGTCCTACGAGCAGTACTTC
TRBV6-6	-	-	TRBJ1-3	CASGRGAEGNTIYF	TGTGCCAGCGGCAGGGGAGCTGAGGGAAACACCATATATTTT
TRBV4-1	-	-	TRBJ1-1	CASSQDGRDTEAFF	TGCGCCAGCAGCCAAGACGGGCGGGACACTGAAGCTTTCTTT
TRBV18	-	-	TRBJ2-7	CASSPLALEQYF	TGTGCCAGCTCACCACTAGCGTTAGAGCAGTACTTC
TRBV6-4	TRBD2	many	TRBJ2-3	CASSDGTSGMDTQYF	TGTGCCAGCAGTGACGGGACTAGCGGGATGGATACGCAGTATTTT
TRBV11-3	-	-	TRBJ2-1	CASSSYSSGFGQFF	TGTGCCAGCAGCTCCTACTCGTCGGGGTTCGGGCAGTTCTTC
TRBV10-3	TRBD2	few	TRBJ2-3	CAISARGSGSDTQYF	TGTGCCATCAGTGCCCGCGGGAGCGGTTCAGATACGCAGTATTTT
TRBV27	TRBD1	few	TRBJ1-4	CASSTRDRGGEKLFF	TGTGCCAGCAGTACCCGCGACAGGGGAGGTGAAAAACTGTTTTTT
TRBV25-1	-	-	TRBJ1-1	CASSLGGNTEAFF	TGTGCCAGCAGCTTAGGGGGAAACACTGAAGCTTTCTTT
TRBV5-6	TRBD1	-	TRBJ2-7	CASSPDRGFTEQYF	TGTGCCAGCAGCCCTGACAGGGGGTTCACCGAGCAGTACTTC
TRBV7-2	TRBD1	-	TRBJ1-5	CASSHNGQGNQPQHF	TGTGCCAGCAGCCACAATGGACAGGGCAATCAGCCCCAGCATTTT
TRBV27	TRBD2	-	TRBJ2-7	CASSSGLAGDEQYF	TGTGCCAGCAGTTCAGGACTAGCGGGAGACGAGCAGTACTTC
TRBV27	-	few	TRBJ1-3	CASSLSGVGNTIYF	TGTGCCAGCAGTTTGTCAGGGGTCGGAAACACCATATATTTT
TRBV30	-	-	TRBJ2-7	CAWSGGPGKHEQYF	TGTGCCTGGAGTGGAGGTCCCGGTAAACACGAGCAGTACTTC
TRBV29-1	-	few	TRBJ2-1	CSALPDSDNEQFF	TGCAGCGCGTTGCCGGACTCCGACAATGAGCAGTTCTTC
TRBV7-9	TRBD2	-	TRBJ2-1	CVSEGLAGNEQFF	TGTGTTTCGGAGGGACTAGCGGGGAATGAGCAGTTCTTC
TRBV5-1	TRBD1	-	TRBJ2-3	CASSFGGTGGRTTDTQYF	TGCGCCAGCAGCTTCGGGGGAACAGGGGGACGCACAACAGATACGCAGTATTTT
TRBV19	-	-	TRBJ1-5	CASSQGRNSNQPQHF	TGTGCCAGCAGTCAGGGGAGAAATAGCAATCAGCCCCAGCATTTT
TRBV20-1	-	-	TRBJ2-3	CSATSADTQYF	TGCAGTGCCACCTCCGCGGATACGCAGTATTTT